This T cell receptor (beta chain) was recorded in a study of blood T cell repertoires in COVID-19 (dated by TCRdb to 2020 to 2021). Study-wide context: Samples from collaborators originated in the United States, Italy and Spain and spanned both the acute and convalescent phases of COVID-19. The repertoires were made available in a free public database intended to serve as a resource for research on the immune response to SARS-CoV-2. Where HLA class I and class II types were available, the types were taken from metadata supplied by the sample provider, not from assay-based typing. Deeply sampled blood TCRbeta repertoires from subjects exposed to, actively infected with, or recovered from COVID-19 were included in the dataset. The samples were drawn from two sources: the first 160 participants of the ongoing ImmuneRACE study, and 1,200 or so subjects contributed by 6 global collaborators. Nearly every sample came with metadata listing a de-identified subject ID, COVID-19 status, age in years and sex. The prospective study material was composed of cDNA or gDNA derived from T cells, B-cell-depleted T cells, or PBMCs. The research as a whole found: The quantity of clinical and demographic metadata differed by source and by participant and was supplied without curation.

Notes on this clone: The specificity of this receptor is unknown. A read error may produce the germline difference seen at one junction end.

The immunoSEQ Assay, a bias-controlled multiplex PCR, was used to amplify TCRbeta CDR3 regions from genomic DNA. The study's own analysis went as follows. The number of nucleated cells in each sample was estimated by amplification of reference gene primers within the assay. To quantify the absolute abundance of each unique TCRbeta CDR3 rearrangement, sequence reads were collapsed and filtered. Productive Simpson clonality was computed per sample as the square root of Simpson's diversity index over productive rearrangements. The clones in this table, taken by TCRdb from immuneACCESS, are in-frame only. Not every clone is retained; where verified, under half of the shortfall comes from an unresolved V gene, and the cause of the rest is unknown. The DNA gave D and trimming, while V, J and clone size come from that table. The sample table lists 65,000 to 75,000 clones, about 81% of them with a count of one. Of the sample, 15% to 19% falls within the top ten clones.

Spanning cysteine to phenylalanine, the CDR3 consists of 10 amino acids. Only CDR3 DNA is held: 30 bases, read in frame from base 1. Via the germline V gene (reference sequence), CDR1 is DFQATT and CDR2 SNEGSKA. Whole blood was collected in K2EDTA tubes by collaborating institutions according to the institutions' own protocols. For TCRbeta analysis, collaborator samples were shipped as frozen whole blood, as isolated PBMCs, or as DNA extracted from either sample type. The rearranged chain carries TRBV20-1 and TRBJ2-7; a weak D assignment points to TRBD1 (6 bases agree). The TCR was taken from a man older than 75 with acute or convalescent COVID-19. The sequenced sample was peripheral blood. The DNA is TGCAGTGTCATCGGGACACCCCAACCCTTC. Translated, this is CSVIGTPQPF.